A selection of T cell receptor beta chains follows, all from one sample in a study of radiotherapy plus CTLA-4 blockade in lung cancer. This table comes from immunoSEQ multiplex PCR, and its TCRdb copy is limited to in-frame clones, with some not included. The sample has nearly 95,000 clones; roughly 85% are singletons. The sample here was peripheral blood, taken from a patient treated with radiotherapy plus ipilimumab. The source is a human donor with non-small cell lung cancer that progressed on radiotherapy plus ipilimumab. Each CDR3 is given without its conserved first and last residue. D genes are given only for firm matches.

CDR3aa: ASSFSDRSRGYGYT; j_gene: TRBJ1-2; v_gene: TRBV5-4; d_gene: -
CDR3aa: ASIDGAFTYNEQF; j_gene: TRBJ2-1; v_gene: TRBV5-8; d_gene: -
CDR3aa: ASGLLNQPQH; j_gene: TRBJ1-5; v_gene: TRBV12-5; d_gene: -
CDR3aa: ASSDRASGSDEQF; j_gene: TRBJ2-1; v_gene: TRBV6-4; d_gene: TRBD2
CDR3aa: ASSPPTDTQY; j_gene: TRBJ2-3; v_gene: TRBV4-1; d_gene: -
CDR3aa: ASNQGHMNTEAF; j_gene: TRBJ1-1; v_gene: TRBV5-1; d_gene: -
CDR3aa: ASSLGRSYGYT; j_gene: TRBJ1-2; v_gene: TRBV11-1; d_gene: -
CDR3aa: ASSQTAGTGSYNEQF; j_gene: TRBJ2-1; v_gene: TRBV6-4; d_gene: TRBD1
CDR3aa: ASSLDMNQPQH; j_gene: TRBJ1-5; v_gene: TRBV11-1; d_gene: -
CDR3aa: ASSYSRTEAF; j_gene: TRBJ1-1; v_gene: TRBV6-6; d_gene: -
CDR3aa: SAGENEKLF; j_gene: TRBJ1-4; v_gene: TRBV20-1; d_gene: -
CDR3aa: ASSTGTGRETQY; j_gene: TRBJ2-5; v_gene: TRBV5-1; d_gene: TRBD1
CDR3aa: ASSLAGGVKEKLF; j_gene: TRBJ1-4; v_gene: TRBV7-9; d_gene: -
CDR3aa: AWSRTGSGELF; j_gene: TRBJ2-2; v_gene: TRBV30; d_gene: -
CDR3aa: ASSVDGGTAYTEAF; j_gene: TRBJ1-1; v_gene: TRBV9; d_gene: -
CDR3aa: ASSPGLDKYQETQY; j_gene: TRBJ2-5; v_gene: TRBV5-6; d_gene: -
CDR3aa: ASRDPDTQY; j_gene: TRBJ2-3; v_gene: TRBV10-2; d_gene: -
CDR3aa: ASSLRGQGVNTEAF; j_gene: TRBJ1-1; v_gene: TRBV28; d_gene: TRBD1
CDR3aa: ASAELPGRQAF; j_gene: TRBJ1-1; v_gene: TRBV6-6; d_gene: -
CDR3aa: ASSSGTSGSVDTQY; j_gene: TRBJ2-3; v_gene: TRBV5-1; d_gene: TRBD2
CDR3aa: ASSLMTGMNSPLH; j_gene: TRBJ1-6; v_gene: TRBV9; d_gene: TRBD1
CDR3aa: ASSNGQHEQY; j_gene: TRBJ2-7; v_gene: TRBV21-1; d_gene: -
CDR3aa: ASSAPRDSGLAGVIGRTDTQY; j_gene: TRBJ2-3; v_gene: TRBV5-1; d_gene: TRBD2